The 27 T cell receptor beta chains below all came from one sample that was sequenced in a study of blood T cell repertoires in COVID-19. The repertoire was sequenced with immunoSEQ multiplex PCR; TCRdb's copy has only in-frame clones and lacks some. The sample has about 380,000 clones, about four fifths seen once; the top ten hold more than 0.85%. Sequencing used peripheral blood. These receptors all come from a human donor with acute or convalescent COVID-19. The donor label of this sample is uncertain.

V gene TRBV12-3 or TRBV12-4 combines with J gene TRBJ2-1; D ambiguous. The CDR3 spans 13 residues. V lost 3 bases and J 6 bases, leaving 9 bases between the germline ends. This CDR3 reads CASSFLFLNEQFF. In DNA form, the CDR3 reads TGTGCCAGCAGTTTTCTGTTCCTCAATGAGCAGTTCTTC.

The chain combines TRBV16 with TRBJ1-6; tentative D call: TRBD1 (6 bases). Germline-derived CDR1 and CDR2 are KGHSY and FQNENV. Deletions cut 0 bases from V and 6 bases from J, with 12 bases between. The CDR3 covers 16 residues. The CDR3 coding sequence is TGTGCCAGCAGCCAATCGGCAGGGGAACTTAATTCACCCCTCCACTTT. The encoded protein is CASSQSAGELNSPLHF.

V gene TRBV2 combines with J gene TRBJ2-1, with 11 bases aligning to TRBD2. The J segment lost 8 bases and the V segment lost 8 bases, leaving 11 bases of the junction unmatched. CDR1 SNHLY and CDR2 FYNNEI come from the germline V gene. The CDR3 has 15 residues. CDR3 coding DNA: TGTGCCAGCCAGGATAGCGGGAGGGCCTTCGATGAGCAGTTCTTC. It yields the protein CASQDSGRAFDEQFF.

This clone was observed a few times. The rearrangement uses TRBV28 and TRBJ2-5, with D possibly TRBD2 on 6 matching bases. Between the trimmed V and J ends, which lost 0 bases and 5 bases, there was a span of 10 bases. CDR3 length: 14 amino acids. Germline-derived CDR1 and CDR2 are MDHEN and SYDVKM. CDR3 amino acids: CASSLWGGTETQYF. The CDR3, as DNA: TGTGCCAGCAGTTTATGGGGAGGAACTGAGACCCAGTACTTC.

The gene calls are TRBV6-5 and TRBJ2-7, with 7 bases lining up with TRBD2. Trimming at V came to 8 bases and at J to 0 bases, leaving 7 bases not matched to a gene. Germline V lookup: CDR1 MNHEY, CDR2 SVGAGI. The CDR3 sequence is 14 residues long. DNA of the CDR3: TGTGCCAGCGGACTAGAACGGACCTCCTACGAGCAGTACTTC. Translating gives CASGLERTSYEQYF.

This rearrangement joins TRBV4-2 to TRBJ1-2; D ambiguous. The germline V gene has CDR1 LGHNA and CDR2 YNFKEQ. CDR3 size: 16 residues. V was shortened by 2 bases and J by 4 bases, with 17 bases between the two germline ends. The chain's CDR3 is CASSQSTSSGLYGYTF. The CDR3 DNA reads TGTGCCAGCAGCCAATCAACGAGCTCAGGTCTCTATGGCTACACCTTC.

V and J are TRBV4-1 and TRBJ1-1; 9 nucleotides agree with TRBD1. Germline V gene data show CDR1 as MGHRA and CDR2 as YSYEKL. This CDR3 has 15 amino acids. The V segment lost 3 bases and the J segment 11 bases; nucleotides outside the gene matches: 13. CDR3 residues: CASSQAGTGQGQAFF. CDR3 in DNA: TGCGCCAGCAGCCAGGCCGGGACAGGGCAGGGGCAGGCTTTCTTT.

J is TRBJ1-1 and V is TRBV5-1; 10 bases fit TRBD1. This CDR3 region has 15 residues. V was clipped by 4 bases and J by 2 bases; unmatched bases: 5. From germline, CDR1 is SGHRS and CDR2 YFSETQ. CDR3 region: CASSGQGGINTEAFF. The CDR3 nucleotides read TGCGCCAGCAGCGGACAGGGGGGAATTAACACTGAAGCTTTCTTT.

The J gene is TRBJ1-4, the V gene TRBV6-5, with 8 bases that match TRBD1. From germline, CDR1 is MNHEY and CDR2 SVGAGI. Germline trimming cut 6 bases from V and 4 bases from J; bases unmatched to any gene: 4. The CDR3 is 14 residues long. The DNA of the CDR3 is TGTGCCAGCAGGAGGACAGGGATTAATGAAAAACTGTTTTTT. As protein: CASRRTGINEKLFF.

This rearrangement joins TRBV5-1 to TRBJ1-1, with a possible D match to TRBD1 (6 bases). Germline V gene sequence: CDR1 SGHRS, CDR2 YFSETQ. Trimming left V 4 bases short and J 4 bases short, with 11 bases between. The CDR3 runs 13 residues. The CDR3 sequence: CASSQQGSTEAFF. The CDR3 DNA reads as TGCGCCAGCAGCCAACAGGGATCCACTGAAGCTTTCTTT.

The rearrangement joins TRBV5-4 to TRBJ2-7; 7 nucleotides match TRBD1. V shed 4 bases and J 3 bases; nucleotides not matched to a gene: 7. Germline V gene lookup returns CDR1 SGHNT and CDR2 YYREEE (reference sequence). The CDR3 has 14 amino acids. The CDR3 region is CASSPRDSSYEQYF. CDR3 coding DNA: TGTGCCAGCAGCCCGAGGGACAGCAGCTACGAGCAGTACTTC.

The chain recombines TRBV6-1 with TRBJ1-4; no firm D call. In germline, CDR1 is MNHNS, CDR2 SASEGT. The CDR3 contains 15 residues. Trimming took 4 bases from V and 7 from J, leaving 16 bases between them. The CDR3 DNA reads as TGTGCCAGCAGTGCTAGAGGGCCCGACGGTGAAAAACTGTTTTTT. Its protein is CASSARGPDGEKLFF.

The gene calls are TRBV7-6 and TRBJ1-1, with a possible D match to TRBD1 (6 bases). This CDR3 is 15 amino acids long. Trimming cost V 3 bases and J 2 bases, with 13 bases left between them. Per germline, CDR1 SGHVS and CDR2 FNYEAQ. CDR3 region: CASSLGPGQNTEAFF. DNA of the CDR3: TGTGCCAGCAGCTTGGGACCGGGACAAAACACTGAAGCTTTCTTT.

This chain uses TRBV5-1 with TRBJ1-2, with D possibly TRBD1 on 6 matching bases. Trimming shortened V by 7 bases and J by 7 bases, and 17 bases separated the two germline ends. CDR1 and CDR2 from the germline V gene are SGHRS and YFSETQ. CDR3 length: 13 residues. The CDR3 protein is CASGDGGLGGYTF. The CDR3 bases are TGCGCCAGCGGGGACGGGGGGCTTGGTGGCTACACCTTC.

This chain links TRBV29-1 with TRBJ1-3; D gene uncertain. V was pared by 7 bases and J by 0 bases, with 13 bases between. Germline loops: CDR1 SQVTM, CDR2 ANQGSEA. CDR3 size: 14 residues. The CDR3 loop is CSAGSGNSGNTIYF. CDR3 coding DNA: TGCAGCGCCGGATCGGGTAACTCTGGAAACACCATATATTTT.

This clone was counted between two and nine times. V is TRBV7-9 and J is TRBJ2-2; 11 bases line up with TRBD1. V was pared by 5 bases and J by 8 bases, with 7 bases of the junction left unmatched. CDR1 and CDR2 from the germline V gene are SEHNR and FQNEAQ (reference sequence). The CDR3 has 15 residues. CDR3 protein: CASSPGQGAFGELFF. CDR3 DNA sequence: TGTGCCAGCAGCCCCGGACAGGGGGCTTTTGGGGAGCTGTTTTTT.

In its sample, this clone was seen a few times. V and J are TRBV2 and TRBJ1-4; 9 nucleotides align to TRBD1. CDR3 length: 16 residues. Germline V gene lookup returns CDR1 SNHLY and CDR2 FYNNEI. With V trimmed by 8 bases and J by 1 base, 8 bases remained unmatched. DNA for the CDR3: TGTGCCAGCTTGGGACAGGGTCTTTTAACTAATGAAAAACTGTTTTTT. This encodes CASLGQGLLTNEKLFF.

The chain is built from TRBV5-1 and TRBJ1-4; D uncertain. Trimming cost V 0 bases and J 9 bases, with 12 bases left between them. This CDR3 contains 14 residues. Germline V gene lookup returns CDR1 SGHRS and CDR2 YFSETQ. As DNA, the CDR3 is TGCGCCAGCAGCTTGGGGTGGGAGGGCCAAAAACTGTTTTTT. Translating it yields CASSLGWEGQKLFF.

The CDR3 nucleotides are TGTGCCTGGAGTGGGCACCACCGGGGTGAAGCTTTCTTT. This encodes CAWSGHHRGEAFF. The gene calls are TRBV30 and TRBJ1-1; D gene ambiguous. The germline V gene encodes CDR1 GTSNPN and CDR2 SVGIG (reference sequence). The CDR3 contains 13 residues. Trimming removed 1 base at V and 7 bases at J, with 13 bases between.

The rearrangement joins TRBV20-1 to TRBJ2-1; D perhaps matches TRBD1 (5 bases). The length of the CDR3 is 16 residues. V lost 3 bases and J 7 bases, leaving 22 bases between the germline ends. Germline V gene data show CDR1 as DFQATT and CDR2 as SNEGSKA (reference sequence). Here the CDR3 reads CSASDHAGSHRNEQFF. CDR3 DNA sequence: TGCAGTGCTAGTGATCATGCAGGGTCTCACAGGAATGAGCAGTTCTTC.

V gene TRBV25-1 combines with J gene TRBJ1-2; unclear D gene. The germline gives CDR1 MGHDK, CDR2 SYGVNS. The CDR3 is 14 residues long. Trimming left V 5 bases short and J 8 bases short, with 18 bases between. This CDR3 is CASSNPGNSRGYTF. CDR3 bases: TGTGCCAGCAGTAACCCCGGGAACAGTCGCGGCTACACCTTC.

The rearrangement links TRBV7-2 to TRBJ1-2; the D is unclear. The germline gives CDR1 SGHTA, CDR2 FQGNSA. This CDR3 is 15 amino acids long. Trimming took off 4 bases at V and 8 bases at J, with 20 bases between the two ends. The DNA of the CDR3 is TGTGCCAGCAGCTGGTCGGACGAGGGAACGGGCGGCTACACCTTC. It yields the protein CASSWSDEGTGGYTF.

The chain links TRBV5-4 to TRBJ2-7; D is unclear. The CDR3 covers 14 residues. V lost 0 bases to trimming and J lost 1 base, with 8 bases between them. In germline, CDR1 is SGHNT, CDR2 YYREEE (reference sequence). The CDR3 protein is CASSLAGDSYEQYF. Written as DNA, the CDR3 is TGTGCCAGCAGCTTGGCGGGTGATTCCTACGAGCAGTACTTC. Full variable domain (outside the CDR3, taken from reference TRBV5-4 and TRBJ2-7): ETGVTQSPTHLIKTRGQQVTLRCSSQSGHNTVSWYQQALGQGPQFIFQYYREEENGRGNFPPRFSGLQFPNYSSELNVNALELDDSALYLCASSLAGDSYEQYFGPGTRLTVT.

The genes are TRBV15 and TRBJ2-5; the D is unclear. In germline, CDR1 is LNHNV, CDR2 YYDKDF (reference sequence). Trimming left V 1 base short and J 2 bases short, with 14 bases between. The CDR3 runs 16 residues. The CDR3 is CATSRGRRLRQETQYF. CDR3 nucleotides: TGTGCCACCAGCAGAGGTCGTCGGTTACGTCAAGAGACCCAGTACTTC.

This clone has only a few counts. The rearrangement joins TRBV27 to TRBJ2-7; a weak D match, TRBD2 (5 bases). This CDR3 spans 13 amino acids. Germline loops: CDR1 MNHEY, CDR2 SMNVEV (reference sequence). V dropped 6 bases and J dropped 2 bases, with 11 bases sitting between them. CDR3 DNA: TGTGCCAGCAGAACACCCGGGGCCTACGAGCAGTACTTC. Its translation is CASRTPGAYEQYF.

The chain combines TRBV27 with TRBJ2-7, with D maybe TRBD1 (5 bases). Germline assignment: CDR1 MNHEY and CDR2 SMNVEV (reference sequence). The CDR3 is made up of 14 amino acids. The germline V and J ends were trimmed by 5 bases and 2 bases, with 13 bases remaining between them. The DNA of the CDR3 is TGTGCCAGCAGTACCACAGGTAGACCCTACGAGCAGTACTTC. Residues: CASSTTGRPYEQYF.

This chain links TRBV6-5 with TRBJ1-6, with 10 nucleotides matching TRBD1. CDR1 and CDR2 from the germline V gene are MNHEY and SVGAGI. The CDR3 has 15 amino acids. Unmatched junction bases numbered 2, after V lost 2 bases and J lost 7 bases. Written as DNA, the CDR3 is TGTGCCAGCAGTTACCTGGGACAGGGGAATTCACCCCTCCACTTT. This codes for CASSYLGQGNSPLHF.